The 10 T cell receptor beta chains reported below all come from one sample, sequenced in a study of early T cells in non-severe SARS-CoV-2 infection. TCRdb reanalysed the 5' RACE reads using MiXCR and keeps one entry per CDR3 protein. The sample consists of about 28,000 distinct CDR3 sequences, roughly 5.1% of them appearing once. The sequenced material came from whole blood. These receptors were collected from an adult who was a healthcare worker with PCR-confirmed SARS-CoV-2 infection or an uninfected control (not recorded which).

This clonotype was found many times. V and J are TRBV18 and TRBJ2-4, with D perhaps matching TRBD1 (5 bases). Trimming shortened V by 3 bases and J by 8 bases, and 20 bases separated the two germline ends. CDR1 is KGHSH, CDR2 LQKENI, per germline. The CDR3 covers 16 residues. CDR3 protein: CASSPFRVVGQDIQYF. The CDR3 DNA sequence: TGTGCCAGCTCACCCTTCAGGGTGGTGGGGCAGGACATTCAGTACTTC. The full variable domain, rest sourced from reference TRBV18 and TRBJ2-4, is NAGVMQNPRHLVRRRGQEARLRCSPMKGHSHVYWYRQLPEEGLKFMVYLQKENIIDESGMPKERFSAEFPKEGPSILRIQQVVRGDSAAYFCASSPFRVVGQDIQYFGAGTRLSVL.

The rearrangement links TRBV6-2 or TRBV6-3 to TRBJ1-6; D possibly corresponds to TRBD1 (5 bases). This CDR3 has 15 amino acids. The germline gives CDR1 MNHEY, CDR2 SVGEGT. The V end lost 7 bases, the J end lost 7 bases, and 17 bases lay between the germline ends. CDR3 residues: CASTEAGGRNSPLHF. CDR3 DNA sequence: TGTGCCAGCACCGAGGCGGGGGGGAGAAATTCACCCCTCCACTTT.

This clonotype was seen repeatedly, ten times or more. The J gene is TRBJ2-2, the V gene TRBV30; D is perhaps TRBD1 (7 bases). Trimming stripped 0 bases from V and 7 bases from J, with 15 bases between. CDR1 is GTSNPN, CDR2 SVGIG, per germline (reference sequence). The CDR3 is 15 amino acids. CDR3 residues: CAWSVMEGAVGELFF. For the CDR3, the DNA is TGTGCCTGGAGTGTGATGGAGGGGGCAGTCGGGGAGCTGTTTTTT.

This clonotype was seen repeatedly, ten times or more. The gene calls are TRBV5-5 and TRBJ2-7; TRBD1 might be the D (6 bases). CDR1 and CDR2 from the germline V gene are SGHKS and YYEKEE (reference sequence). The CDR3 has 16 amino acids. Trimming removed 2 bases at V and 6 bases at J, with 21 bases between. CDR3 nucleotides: TGTGCCAGCAGCTTAGGAACAGGGCCCCAGCGTCGCGAGCAGTACTTC. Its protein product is CASSLGTGPQRREQYF.

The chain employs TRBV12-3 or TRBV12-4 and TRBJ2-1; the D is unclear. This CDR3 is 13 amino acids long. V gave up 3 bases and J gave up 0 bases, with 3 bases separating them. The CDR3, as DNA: TGTGCCAGCAGTTTTTCCTCCTACAATGAGCAGTTCTTC. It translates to CASSFSSYNEQFF.

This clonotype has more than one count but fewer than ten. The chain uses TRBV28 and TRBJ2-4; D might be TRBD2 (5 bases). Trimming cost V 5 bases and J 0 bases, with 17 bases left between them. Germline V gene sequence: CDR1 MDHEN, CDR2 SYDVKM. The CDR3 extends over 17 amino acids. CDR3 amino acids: CASSPQDGKLAKNIQYF. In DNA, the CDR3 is TGTGCCAGCAGTCCTCAGGACGGGAAACTAGCCAAAAACATTCAGTACTTC.

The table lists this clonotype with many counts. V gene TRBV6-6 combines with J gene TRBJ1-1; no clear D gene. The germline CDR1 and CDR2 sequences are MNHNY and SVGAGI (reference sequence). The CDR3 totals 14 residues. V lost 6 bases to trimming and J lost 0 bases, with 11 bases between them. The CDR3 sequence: CASREPYMNTEAFF. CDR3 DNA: TGTGCCAGCAGAGAGCCTTACATGAACACTGAAGCTTTCTTT.

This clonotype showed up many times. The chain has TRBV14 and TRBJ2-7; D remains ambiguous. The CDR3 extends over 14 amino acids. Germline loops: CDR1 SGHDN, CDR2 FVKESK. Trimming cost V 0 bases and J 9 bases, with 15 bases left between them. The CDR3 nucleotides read TGTGCCAGCAGCCAAGATCTCGGCCAAGTGGCGCAGTACTTC. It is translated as CASSQDLGQVAQYF.

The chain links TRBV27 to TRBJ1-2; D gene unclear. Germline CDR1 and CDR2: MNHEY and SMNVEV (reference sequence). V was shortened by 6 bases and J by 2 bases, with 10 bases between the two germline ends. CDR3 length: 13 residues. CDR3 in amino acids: CASSPRENYGYTF. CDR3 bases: TGTGCCAGCAGCCCACGGGAAAACTATGGCTACACCTTC.

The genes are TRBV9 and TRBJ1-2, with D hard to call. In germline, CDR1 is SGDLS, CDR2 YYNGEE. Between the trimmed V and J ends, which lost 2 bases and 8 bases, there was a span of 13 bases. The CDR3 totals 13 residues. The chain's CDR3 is CASSVDRAGGYTF. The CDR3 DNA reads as TGTGCCAGCAGCGTCGACCGCGCTGGAGGCTACACCTTC. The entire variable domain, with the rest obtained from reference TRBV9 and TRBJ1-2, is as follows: DSGVTQTPKHLITATGQRVTLRCSPRSGDLSVYWYQQSLDQGLQFLIQYYNGEERAKGNILERFSAQQFPDLHSELNLSSLELGDSALYFCASSVDRAGGYTFGSGTRLTVV.